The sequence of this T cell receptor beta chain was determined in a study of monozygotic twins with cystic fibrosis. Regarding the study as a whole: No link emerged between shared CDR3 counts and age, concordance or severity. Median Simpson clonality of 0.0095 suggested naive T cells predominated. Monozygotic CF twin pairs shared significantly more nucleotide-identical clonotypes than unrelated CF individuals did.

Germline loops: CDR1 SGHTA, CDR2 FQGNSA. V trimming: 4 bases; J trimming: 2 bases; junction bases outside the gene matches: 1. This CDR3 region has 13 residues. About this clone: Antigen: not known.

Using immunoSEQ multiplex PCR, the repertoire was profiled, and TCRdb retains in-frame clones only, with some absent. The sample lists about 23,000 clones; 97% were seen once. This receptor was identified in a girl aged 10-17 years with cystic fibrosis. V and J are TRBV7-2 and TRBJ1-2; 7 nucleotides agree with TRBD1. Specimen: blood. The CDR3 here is CASSSGQNYGYTF. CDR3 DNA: TGTGCCAGCAGCTCGGGACAGAACTATGGCTACACCTTC.